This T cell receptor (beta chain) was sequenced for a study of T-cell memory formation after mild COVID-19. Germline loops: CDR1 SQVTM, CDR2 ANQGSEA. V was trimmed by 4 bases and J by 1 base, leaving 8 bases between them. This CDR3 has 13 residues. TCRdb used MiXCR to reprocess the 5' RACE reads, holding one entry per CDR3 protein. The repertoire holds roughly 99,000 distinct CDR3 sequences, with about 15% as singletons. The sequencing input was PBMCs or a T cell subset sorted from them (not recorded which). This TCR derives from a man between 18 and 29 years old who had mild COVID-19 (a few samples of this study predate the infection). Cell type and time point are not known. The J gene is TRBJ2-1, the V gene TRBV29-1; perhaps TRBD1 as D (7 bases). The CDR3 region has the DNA TGCAGCGTTGCAGGGGGGTCCTACAATGAGCAGTTCTTC. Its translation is CSVAGGSYNEQFF.